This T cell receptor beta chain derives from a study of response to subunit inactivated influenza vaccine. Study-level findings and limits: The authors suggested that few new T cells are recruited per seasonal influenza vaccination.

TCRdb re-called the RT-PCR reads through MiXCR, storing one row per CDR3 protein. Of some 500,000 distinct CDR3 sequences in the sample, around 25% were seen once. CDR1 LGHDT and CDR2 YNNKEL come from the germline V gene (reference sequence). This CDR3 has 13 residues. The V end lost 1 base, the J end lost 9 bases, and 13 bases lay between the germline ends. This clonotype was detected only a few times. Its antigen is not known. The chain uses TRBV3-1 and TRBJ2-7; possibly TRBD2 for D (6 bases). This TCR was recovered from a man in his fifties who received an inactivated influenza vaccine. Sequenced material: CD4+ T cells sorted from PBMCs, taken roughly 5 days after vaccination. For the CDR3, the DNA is TGTGCCAGCAGCCAAGTTTCCGGGACTTGGCAGTACTTC. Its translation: CASSQVSGTWQYF.